This T cell receptor (beta chain) was captured by sequencing in a study of CDR3 diversity in severe acne. In TCRdb, the PCR reads were re-called with MiXCR into one record per CDR3 protein. The sample consists of approximately 84,000 distinct CDR3 sequences, 51% of them appearing once. This CDR3 region has 18 residues. With 2 bases removed from V and 7 bases from J, the gap between germline ends came to 27 bases. Per germline, CDR1 MNHEY and CDR2 SVGEGT. Sequences were obtained from blood. The rearrangement joins TRBV6-2 or TRBV6-3 to TRBJ2-7; D possibly matches TRBD1 or TRBD2 (5 bases each). The receptor was isolated from a male donor in good health, without acne. CDR3 sequence reads: CASSYGDRSKRLTEEQYF. The CDR3 DNA sequence: TGTGCCAGCAGTTACGGGGACCGGTCAAAGCGATTGACAGAAGAGCAGTACTTC.